This TCR beta chain was observed in a study of T cells in Graves' hyperthyroidism and ophthalmopathy. On the study more broadly: Specimen type is peripheral blood, collected at initial diagnosis prior to any treatment. Study-level points and caveats: Before onset, by a median of about six months, the model predicted ophthalmopathy.

Amplified regions were TCR beta CDR3 sequences from RNA transcripts. TCR CDR3 underwent first-round RT-PCR with the HTBI primer set. TCRdb re-called the multiplex PCR reads with MiXCR, one entry per CDR3 protein. Among hundreds of thousands of distinct CDR3 sequences listed, about a fifth were seen once. This CDR3 is 13 amino acids long. V dropped 3 bases and J dropped 4 bases, with 9 bases sitting between them. Looked up from germline, CDR1 is LNHDA and CDR2 is SQIVND (reference sequence). The table lists this clonotype with a few counts. Its antigen is not identified. Ophthalmopathy patients showed a Clinical Activity Score of at least 3, NOSPECS grade of at least 4 and duration under 3 months.

The source is a man aged 25-40 years with Graves' ophthalmopathy. The source material was blood. V and J are TRBV19 and TRBJ1-1, with D tentatively TRBD1 (5 bases). Here the CDR3 reads CASSIVGGTEAFF. The CDR3 DNA is TGTGCCAGTAGTATTGTGGGGGGCACTGAAGCTTTCTTT.